This entry concerns a single T cell receptor (beta chain). What it binds is not known. This CDR3 is built from 12 residues. V was pared by 5 bases and J by 6 bases, with 11 bases between. CDR1 and CDR2 (germline): DFQATT, SNEGSKA (reference sequence). Unique molecular identifiers were built into the TCRbeta library. In TCRdb, the PCR reads were re-called with MiXCR into one record per CDR3 protein. This sample carries about 580,000 distinct CDR3 sequences, roughly 23% of them seen once, and the ten largest clones take 13% to 15%. These data belong to a study of T-cell reconstitution after alpha-beta-depleted transplantation in children. Study findings and constraints: Among T cells one year after transplant, newly produced cells accounted for most counts and diversity.

The J gene is TRBJ2-1, the V gene TRBV20-1, with D unresolved. Here the sequenced sample was PBMCs, mostly from graft donor cells, taken 360 days after TCRalphabeta/CD19-depleted stem cell transplant. This TCR was sampled from a boy less than two years old who had a stem cell transplant for acute myeloid leukemia, so the T cells may come from the graft donor. The CDR3 region is CSARGFLNEQFF. The CDR3 DNA reads TGCAGTGCTCGAGGCTTTCTCAATGAGCAGTTCTTC.